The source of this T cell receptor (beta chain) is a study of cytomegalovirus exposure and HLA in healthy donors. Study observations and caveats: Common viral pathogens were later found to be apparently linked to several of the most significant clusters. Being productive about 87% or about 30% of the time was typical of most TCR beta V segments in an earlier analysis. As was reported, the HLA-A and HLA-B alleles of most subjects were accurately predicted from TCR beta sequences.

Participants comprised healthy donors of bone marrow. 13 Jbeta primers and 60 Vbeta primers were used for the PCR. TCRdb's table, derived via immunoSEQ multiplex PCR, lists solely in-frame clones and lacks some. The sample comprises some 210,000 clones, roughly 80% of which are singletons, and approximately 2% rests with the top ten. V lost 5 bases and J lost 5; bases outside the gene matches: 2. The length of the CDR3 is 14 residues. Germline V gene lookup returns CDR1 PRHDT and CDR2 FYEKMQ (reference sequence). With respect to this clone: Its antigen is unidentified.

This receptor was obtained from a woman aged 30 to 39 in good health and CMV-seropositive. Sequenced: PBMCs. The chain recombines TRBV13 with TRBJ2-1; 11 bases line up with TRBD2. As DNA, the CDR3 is TGTGCCAGCAGCCCGGGACTAGCGGACAATGAGCAGTTCTTC. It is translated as CASSPGLADNEQFF.